The entry that follows covers one T cell receptor beta chain sequence. Its target is not known. The entry originates in a study of T cell responses to AZD1222 COVID-19 vaccine. The wider study: Samples with a second dose at about 4 or about 12 weeks were pooled together.

Study results and caveats: Spike-specific TCR breadth and depth both grew after two AZD1222 doses. At 160-218 and 743-854, vaccine-associated CD4 TCRs were dominant, and they spanned spike. Repertoire collection took place solely once the T cell response had peaked.

Sequencing was performed with immunoSEQ multiplex PCR; in TCRdb, only in-frame clones are kept and a portion is missing. The repertoire holds 100,000 to 120,000 clones, with around 90% as singletons. V was clipped by 5 bases and J by 1 base, with 9 bases between them. CDR1 and CDR2 from the germline V gene are LNHDA and SQIVND (reference sequence). The CDR3 loop spans 14 amino acids. The sequence came from an adult in good health. The chain is built from TRBV19 and TRBJ1-5; D not certain. The input for sequencing was peripheral blood, taken on day 0 of AZD1222 vaccination. The CDR3 reads CASSWVGSNQPQHF. CDR3 DNA: TGTGCCAGTAGTTGGGTTGGGAGCAATCAGCCCCAGCATTTT.